The 10 T cell receptor beta chains presented below share a single source sample, sequenced in a study of PD-1 blockade in classical Hodgkin lymphoma. Profiled with immunoSEQ multiplex PCR; TCRdb holds only in-frame clones, not every one. The data contain about 98,000 clones, roughly 76% of them seen just once; the ten biggest clones take up roughly 15%. There was relapse after autologous stem cell transplantation in every patient, and there was variation in brentuximab vedotin exposure. The source was peripheral blood mononuclear cells (PBMCs), collected before the second cycle of nivolumab. These receptors originate from a human donor with classical Hodgkin lymphoma.

The genes are TRBV2 and TRBJ2-7; TRBD2 might be the D (6 bases). Trimming left V 6 bases short and J 3 bases short, with 12 bases between. The CDR3 contains 13 residues. Germline values: CDR1 SNHLY, CDR2 FYNNEI. The CDR3 region is CASRGLGGYEQYF. The CDR3 nucleotides are TGTGCCAGCAGGGGACTGGGAGGCTACGAGCAGTACTTC.

The chain employs TRBV7-8 and TRBJ2-3; D is unclear. Germline-derived CDR1 and CDR2 are SGHVS and FQNEAQ. This CDR3 spans 15 amino acids. Trimming pared 2 bases from V and 0 bases from J, leaving 9 bases between. The CDR3 DNA reads TGTGCCAGCAGCTTAACCCAGGCTAGCACAGATACGCAGTATTTT. Protein sequence: CASSLTQASTDTQYF.

The chain joins TRBV10-3 to TRBJ2-2; a weak D match, TRBD2 (6 bases). The germline V and J ends were trimmed by 10 bases and 5 bases, with 14 bases remaining between them. This CDR3 has 13 amino acids. The germline CDR1 and CDR2 sequences are ENHRY and SYGVKD. CDR3 sequence (DNA): TGTGCCACCCGACTAGAAACAACCGGGGAGCTGTTTTTT. Protein sequence: CATRLETTGELFF.

CDR3 nucleotide sequence: TGTGCCATAGCCCAGGGTCAGGGTATCACCGGGGAGCTGTTTTTT. Protein product: CAIAQGQGITGELFF. The gene calls are TRBV10-3 and TRBJ2-2, with a weak D call TRBD1 (5 bases). The ends were cut back, 9 bases at V and 4 bases at J, with 18 bases in the middle. The CDR3 length is 15 residues. The germline CDR1 and CDR2 sequences are ENHRY and SYGVKD.

The rearrangement joins TRBV19 to TRBJ2-3; 13 bases are shared with TRBD2. Unmatched junction bases numbered 5, after V lost 9 bases and J lost 8 bases. The CDR3 is 13 amino acids. Germline V gene lookup returns CDR1 LNHDA and CDR2 SQIVND (reference sequence). The CDR3 bases are TGTGCCAGCGGACTAGCGGGAGACATTACGCAGTATTTT. It codes for CASGLAGDITQYF.

This chain uses TRBV25-1 with TRBJ1-2, with a possible D match to TRBD1 (6 bases). V shed 2 bases and J shed 4 bases, with 11 bases lying between them. Germline V gene sequence: CDR1 MGHDK, CDR2 SYGVNS. The CDR3 spans 14 residues. The CDR3 is CASSEPGQRYGYTF. DNA of the CDR3: TGTGCCAGCAGTGAACCGGGACAACGCTATGGCTACACCTTC.

J is TRBJ2-2 and V is TRBV6-6; D gene ambiguous. Germline CDR1 and CDR2: MNHNY and SVGAGI (reference sequence). The V end lost 6 bases, the J end lost 6 bases, and 11 bases lay between the germline ends. There are 13 residues in the CDR3. The CDR3 region has the DNA TGTGCCAGCAGCCGAGCGAAGGCCGGGGAGCTGTTTTTT. Translated: CASSRAKAGELFF.

The rearrangement links TRBV14 to TRBJ1-2; possible D gene TRBD1, 6 bases. The germline V and J ends were trimmed by 5 bases and 8 bases, with 27 bases remaining between them. The CDR3 extends over 17 amino acids. Germline V CDR1 and CDR2: SGHDN, FVKESK. CDR3 DNA: TGTGCCAGCAGCGAGGGGGTTGATTTACAGGGAAGAAGGGGCTACACCTTC. Encoded protein: CASSEGVDLQGRRGYTF.

The genes are TRBV10-3 and TRBJ2-7, with 9 bases aligning to TRBD1. Germline lookup yields CDR1 ENHRY and CDR2 SYGVKD. The V segment lost 3 bases and the J segment 3 bases; nucleotides outside the gene matches: 6. The CDR3 consists of 15 residues. For the CDR3, the DNA is TGTGCCATCAGTGATGGGGGACAGGGTGGCTACGAGCAGTACTTC. It specifies CAISDGGQGGYEQYF.

The V call is TRBV1, the J call TRBJ1-1. TRBV1 is a pseudogene segment. The CDR3 has 17 residues. The CDR3 reads CTSRVPGGECMNTEAFF. CDR3 DNA sequence: TGCACCAGCAGAGTACCCGGGGGCGAATGTATGAACACTGAAGCTTTCTTT.